This T cell receptor beta chain comes out of a study of blood T cell repertoires in COVID-19. This clone was observed a single time. Germline V CDR1 and CDR2: KGHSH, LQKENI. This CDR3 is 15 amino acids long. J gave up 2 bases and V 4 bases, and 6 bases lay outside the gene matches. Repertoires were generated with immunoSEQ multiplex PCR, while TCRdb's copy carries only in-frame clones and drops some. The sample lists roughly 200,000 clones, over 75% occurring once. The receptor was isolated from a man aged 80 or over with acute or convalescent COVID-19. This chain connects TRBV18 to TRBJ1-1; 8 bases map to TRBD1. Sample: peripheral blood. The CDR3 protein is CASSRNRGSNTEAFF. The CDR3 coding sequence is TGTGCCAGCTCACGAAACAGGGGGAGTAACACTGAAGCTTTCTTT.